These 32 T cell receptor beta chains were sequenced from one sample in a study of blood T cell repertoires in COVID-19. Clones were read by immunoSEQ multiplex PCR, and TCRdb kept only the in-frame ones, dropping some. This table holds about 430,000 clones, approximately 90% found once. Material for sequencing was PBMCs or T cells enriched from blood (not recorded which). The receptor source for this set is a woman between 18 and 30 years old who had been exposed to COVID-19.

The gene calls are TRBV28 and TRBJ1-2; D is possibly TRBD1 (6 bases). CDR1 MDHEN and CDR2 SYDVKM come from the germline V gene. This CDR3 has 13 amino acids. With 8 bases removed from V and 5 bases from J, the gap between germline ends came to 15 bases. DNA for the CDR3: TGTGCCAGCCAAACCCCAGGGGTGTATGGCTACACCTTC. The encoded protein is CASQTPGVYGYTF.

V and J are TRBV5-1 and TRBJ2-3; the match to TRBD2 covers 10 bases. Germline V gives CDR1 SGHRS, CDR2 YFSETQ. The CDR3 has 16 amino acids. The V segment lost 6 bases and the J segment 3 bases; nucleotides outside the gene matches: 10. The DNA for the CDR3 is TGCGCCAGCACCCAGGGGACTAGCGCCCTAACAGATACGCAGTATTTT. As protein: CASTQGTSALTDTQYF.

The chain couples TRBV4-1 to TRBJ2-1, with 8 positions matching TRBD2. The trim removed 1 base at V and 4 bases at J, leaving 6 bases unmatched. Germline V gene lookup returns CDR1 MGHRA and CDR2 YSYEKL. This CDR3 contains 16 residues. The CDR3 spells CASSQAIGTRYNEQFF. The CDR3 DNA reads as TGCGCCAGCAGCCAAGCGATCGGGACTAGATACAATGAGCAGTTCTTC.

The rearrangement joins TRBV13 to TRBJ1-6; possible D gene TRBD1, 6 bases. The CDR3 is 15 residues long. Germline CDR1 is PRHDT and CDR2 is FYEKMQ (reference sequence). The germline V and J ends were trimmed by 4 bases and 8 bases, with 15 bases remaining between them. The CDR3 DNA is TGTGCCAGCAGCTCCTTAGGACAGAAAGATTCACCCCTCCACTTT. It encodes CASSSLGQKDSPLHF.

This clone has a handful of counts. This chain links TRBV9 with TRBJ2-7; maybe TRBD2 (6 bases). Per the germline V gene, CDR1 is SGDLS and CDR2 is YYNGEE. The length of the CDR3 is 13 residues. Deletions cut 0 bases from V and 4 bases from J, with 8 bases between. DNA of the CDR3: TGTGCCAGCAGCGTAGATGGGGGGTACGAGCAGTACTTC. Its translation: CASSVDGGYEQYF.

The genes are TRBV12-3 or TRBV12-4 and TRBJ2-5; TRBD1 matches at 7 bases. Trimming cost V 6 bases and J 5 bases; bases outside gene matches: 6. There are 13 residues in the CDR3. The CDR3 loop is CASRPTGYETQYF. The CDR3 DNA is TGTGCCAGCAGACCGACAGGGTACGAGACCCAGTACTTC.

The rearrangement joins TRBV5-4 to TRBJ2-2, with 10 bases lining up with TRBD2. CDR3 size: 18 residues. Per the germline V gene, CDR1 is SGHNT and CDR2 is YYREEE (reference sequence). V dropped 0 bases and J dropped 0; count of bases not matched to a gene: 5. The CDR3 region is CASSLDTGLAANTGELFF. The CDR3 DNA is TGTGCCAGCAGCTTGGATACAGGACTAGCGGCGAACACCGGGGAGCTGTTTTTT.

The table lists this clone with a count of one. The chain is built from TRBV28 and TRBJ1-5; 8 positions agree with TRBD1. After removal of 6 bases from V and 6 bases from J, the junction contained 16 bases not matched to a gene. CDR1 and CDR2 (germline): MDHEN, SYDVKM. The CDR3 is 17 amino acids. CDR3 bases: TGTGCCAGCAGCCGGACAGGGCTCCGTTCGCTCGGTCAGCCCCAGCATTTT. Its translation: CASSRTGLRSLGQPQHF.

The chain recombines TRBV6-5 with TRBJ2-3; D uncertain. The CDR3 contains 14 residues. The germline V gene has CDR1 MNHEY and CDR2 SVGAGI. V was clipped by 7 bases and J by 2 bases, with 13 bases between them. CDR3 protein: CASMRSGPTDTQYF. The CDR3 DNA follows: TGTGCCAGCATGCGCTCAGGCCCCACAGATACGCAGTATTTT.

Only a few counts were recorded for this clone. This chain links TRBV28 with TRBJ1-5; no clear D gene. The CDR3 length is 13 residues. CDR1 and CDR2 (germline): MDHEN, SYDVKM. The V and J ends lost 8 bases and 3 bases respectively, with 11 bases between them. For the CDR3, the DNA is TGTGCCAGCGACACCCAATTCAATCAGCCCCAGCATTTT. It encodes CASDTQFNQPQHF.

V and J are TRBV5-8 and TRBJ2-7; 9 bases match TRBD1. From germline, CDR1 is SGHTS and CDR2 YDEGEE. The CDR3 extends over 13 amino acids. With 3 bases clipped from V and 6 bases from J, the junction kept 4 bases outside the gene matches. The CDR3 DNA reads TGTGCCAGCAGCTCCTACAGGGGGCTCGAGCAGTACTTC. This codes for CASSSYRGLEQYF.

Here the CDR3 reads CASSPGREISPLHF. DNA of the CDR3: TGTGCCAGCAGCCCCGGACGGGAAATATCACCCCTCCACTTT. This sequence joins TRBV7-9 and TRBJ1-6; unclear D gene. Germline CDR1 and CDR2: SEHNR and FQNEAQ (reference sequence). The V gene lost 5 bases and the J gene lost 10 bases, with 15 bases spanning the gap. This CDR3 is built from 14 residues.

The chain has TRBV19 and TRBJ2-5, with TRBD2 matching 7 bases. Germline V CDR1 and CDR2: LNHDA, SQIVND (reference sequence). J lost 3 bases, V lost 7 bases, and 5 bases had no gene match. This CDR3 contains 13 residues. The CDR3 sequence is CASTSRGEETQYF. CDR3 nucleotides: TGTGCCAGTACTTCCCGGGGGGAAGAGACCCAGTACTTC.

V gene TRBV3-1 (or the pseudogene TRBV3-2) combines with J gene TRBJ2-2; D gene ambiguous. V dropped 4 bases and J dropped 5 bases, with 8 bases sitting between them. Germline loops: CDR1 LGHDT, CDR2 YNNKEL (reference sequence). CDR3 length: 13 amino acids. The CDR3 sequence: CASSLTRTGELFF. The CDR3 coding sequence is TGTGCCAGCAGCCTGACTCGGACCGGGGAGCTGTTTTTT.

This clone was found once. The rearrangement uses TRBV7-9 and TRBJ1-2, with a possible D match to TRBD1 (5 bases). Trimming left V 0 bases short and J 5 bases short, with 10 bases between. The CDR3 totals 14 residues. CDR1 is SEHNR, CDR2 FQNEAQ, per germline (reference sequence). The CDR3 sequence: CASSLAGVSYGYTF. The CDR3 DNA is TGTGCCAGCAGCTTAGCAGGGGTTAGTTATGGCTACACCTTC.

This rearrangement joins TRBV2 to TRBJ1-2, with TRBD1 identical over 8 bases. Unmatched junction bases numbered 2, after V lost 9 bases and J lost 2 bases. The CDR3 length is 12 residues. Germline-derived CDR1 and CDR2 are SNHLY and FYNNEI. The CDR3 spells CARRTGNYGYTF. The CDR3 DNA reads TGTGCCAGACGGACAGGGAACTATGGCTACACCTTC.

A note on this clone: This same CDR3 is encoded by further DNA sequences in the sample. The chain links TRBV29-1 to TRBJ1-1; perhaps TRBD1 as D (6 bases). The CDR3 has 14 amino acids. The germline V gene has CDR1 SQVTM and CDR2 ANQGSEA. Trimming pared 4 bases from V and 3 bases from J, leaving 15 bases between. The DNA for the CDR3 is TGCAGCGTTGTCTTGGCAGGGGATTACACTGAAGCTTTCTTT. This sequence encodes CSVVLAGDYTEAFF. Supplemented by reference TRBV29-1 and TRBJ1-1, the full variable domain reads SAVISQKPSRDICQRGTSLTIQCQVDSQVTMMFWYRQQPGQSLTLIATANQGSEATYESGFVIDKFPISRPNLTFSTLTVSNMSPEDSSIYLCSVVLAGDYTEAFFGQGTRLTVV.

This clone was observed a few times. J is TRBJ2-7 and V is TRBV20-1, with a weak D call TRBD1 (5 bases). The germline V gene has CDR1 DFQATT and CDR2 SNEGSKA (reference sequence). The CDR3 has 15 residues. Trimming cost V 3 bases and J 3 bases, with 18 bases left between them. CDR3 residues: CSASKARGQGYEQYF. Here the CDR3 DNA reads TGCAGTGCTAGTAAGGCTCGAGGACAAGGCTACGAGCAGTACTTC.

This sequence joins TRBV3-1 (or the pseudogene TRBV3-2) and TRBJ1-2; 9 bases align to TRBD1. The CDR3 spans 17 residues. The germline V gene encodes CDR1 LGHDT and CDR2 YNNKEL (reference sequence). The trim removed 5 bases at V and 8 bases at J, leaving 18 bases unmatched. The CDR3 protein is CASSGPGQGARRGGYTF. The CDR3 DNA reads as TGTGCCAGCAGCGGACCGGGACAGGGAGCTCGGCGGGGAGGCTACACCTTC.

The V and J genes are TRBV6-5 and TRBJ2-7; 7 nucleotides align to TRBD1. CDR1 is MNHEY and CDR2 is SVGAGI in the germline V gene. The CDR3 is made up of 15 amino acids. V gave up 7 bases and J gave up 3 bases; unmatched junction bases: 12. This chain's CDR3 is CASNRQGSAGYEQYF. CDR3 coding DNA: TGTGCCAGCAATCGACAGGGCTCGGCGGGCTACGAGCAGTACTTC.

V is TRBV28 and J is TRBJ1-5; D gene uncertain. The CDR3 length is 13 residues. Germline V gives CDR1 MDHEN, CDR2 SYDVKM. V shed 8 bases and J shed 1 base, with 9 bases lying between them. The CDR3 region is CASSPGSNQPQHF. Written as DNA, the CDR3 is TGTGCCAGCTCCCCGGGGAGCAATCAGCCCCAGCATTTT.

The J gene is TRBJ1-2, the V gene TRBV29-1; tentatively, D is TRBD1 (6 bases). Germline V gives CDR1 SQVTM, CDR2 ANQGSEA. V was pared by 3 bases and J by 4 bases, with 12 bases between. This CDR3 has 13 amino acids. DNA for the CDR3: TGCAGCGTTGATGGCGGGGGCGGCTATGGCTACACCTTC. Residues: CSVDGGGGYGYTF.

The V call is TRBV18, the J call TRBJ1-1; D is undetermined. Trimming removed 4 bases from V and 1 base from J, with 7 bases in between. The length of the CDR3 is 13 residues. Germline V gene lookup returns CDR1 KGHSH and CDR2 LQKENI. For the CDR3, the DNA is TGTGCCAGCTCACTCTCACAGAACACTGAAGCTTTCTTT. Translated: CASSLSQNTEAFF. The variable domain in full, completed from reference TRBV18 and TRBJ1-1, reads NAGVMQNPRHLVRRRGQEARLRCSPMKGHSHVYWYRQLPEEGLKFMVYLQKENIIDESGMPKERFSAEFPKEGPSILRIQQVVRGDSAAYFCASSLSQNTEAFFGQGTRLTVV.

The CDR3, as DNA: TGTGCCAGCAGGGGGTTAGCGGCTGCTGACTACGAGCAGTACTTC. Amino acid sequence: CASRGLAAADYEQYF. The chain combines TRBV6-5 with TRBJ2-7; TRBD2 is a possible D gene (6 bases). This CDR3 has 15 amino acids. Trimming left V 6 bases short and J 3 bases short, with 18 bases between. CDR1 and CDR2 (germline): MNHEY, SVGAGI.

The V gene is TRBV13, the J gene TRBJ2-3; 12 bases are shared with TRBD2. CDR3 size: 15 residues. V shed 5 bases and J 7 bases; nucleotides not matched to a gene: 7. The germline V gene has CDR1 PRHDT and CDR2 FYEKMQ (reference sequence). As DNA, the CDR3 is TGTGCCAGCAGCCACTTGACTAGCGGGGGTCATACGCAGTATTTT. As protein: CASSHLTSGGHTQYF.

The J gene is TRBJ1-6, the V gene TRBV10-2; no firm D call. Germline-derived CDR1 and CDR2 are WSHSY and SAAADI. The V end lost 4 bases, the J end lost 6 bases, and 7 bases lay between the germline ends. The CDR3 has 13 amino acids. CDR3 in DNA: TGCGCCAGCAGTGGTCCTTCTAATTCACCCCTCCACTTT. Translating gives CASSGPSNSPLHF.

V usage is TRBV7-9 and J usage is TRBJ2-5; 10 nucleotides line up with TRBD1. CDR1 and CDR2 (germline): SEHNR, FQNEAQ (reference sequence). CDR3 length: 15 amino acids. Losses at the gene ends were 5 bases for V and 5 bases for J; bases not matched to a gene: 8. The CDR3 loop is CASSPRTGGWETQYF. In DNA, the CDR3 is TGTGCCAGCAGCCCCCGGACAGGGGGGTGGGAGACCCAGTACTTC.

This clone was seen once. The V call is TRBV9, the J call TRBJ2-3, with 12 bases identical to TRBD2. In germline, CDR1 is SGDLS, CDR2 YYNGEE. The CDR3 has 16 residues. J was trimmed by 2 bases and V by 4 bases; bases with no gene match: 5. CDR3 region: CASSSGTSGPTDTQYF. CDR3 DNA: TGTGCCAGCAGCTCAGGGACTAGCGGGCCCACAGATACGCAGTATTTT.

J is TRBJ2-7 and V is TRBV6-1; TRBD1 might be the D (6 bases). Trimming removed 1 base from V and 4 bases from J, with 14 bases in between. Germline V CDR1 and CDR2: MNHNS, SASEGT. The CDR3 spans 15 residues. For the CDR3, the DNA is TGTGCCAGCAGTGAAGTAGGGACACCTCAGTACGAGCAGTACTTC. This codes for CASSEVGTPQYEQYF.

The chain carries TRBV4-3 and TRBJ1-5; D is unresolved. CDR3 length: 14 residues. The V and J ends lost 0 bases and 7 bases respectively, with 10 bases between them. The V gene's germline CDR1 is LGHNA and CDR2 YSLEER. CDR3 nucleotides: TGCGCCAGCAGCCAAGAAGCGACCGGGCAGCCCCAGCATTTT. This encodes CASSQEATGQPQHF.

This clone has just one count. The rearrangement links TRBV3-1 (or the pseudogene TRBV3-2) to TRBJ2-3; TRBD2 agrees at 10 bases. Trimming cost V 5 bases and J 1 base; bases outside gene matches: 0. Germline-derived CDR1 and CDR2 are LGHDT and YNNKEL (reference sequence). The CDR3 has 14 residues. CDR3 DNA: TGTGCCAGCAGCGGACTAGCGGGCACAGATACGCAGTATTTT. It specifies CASSGLAGTDTQYF.

The V call is TRBV19, the J call TRBJ2-2, with D tentatively TRBD2 (6 bases). The V end lost 4 bases, the J end lost 2 bases, and 8 bases lay between the germline ends. Germline assignment: CDR1 LNHDA and CDR2 SQIVND (reference sequence). This CDR3 contains 14 residues. The DNA of the CDR3 is TGTGCCAGTAGTAACGGGGGAAACACCGGGGAGCTGTTTTTT. Translating it yields CASSNGGNTGELFF.